Listed below are T cell receptor beta chains from one sample, sequenced in a study of beta chain features in type 1 diabetes. The assay was immunoSEQ multiplex PCR, and TCRdb's table has in-frame clones only and misses some. The table records about 250,000 clones, roughly 14% of them present only once. The sequenced sample was naive CD4+ T cells from blood. These receptor sequences come from a woman aged 40-49 years in good health. The CDR3 runs from the conserved cysteine through the conserved F or W. Fields, in order: V gene, J gene, clone size, D gene, CDR3 DNA, CDR3 protein. D genes are given only for firm matches. Clone size is shown for a subset of rows, as once, few, many or a class of expanded clone.

V gene: TRBV5-4
J gene: TRBJ2-5
clone size: few
D gene: TRBD1
CDR3 DNA: TGTGCCAGCAGCCCGGGACAGGGGGGGGTGCGAGAGACCCAGTACTTC
CDR3 protein: CASSPGQGGVRETQYF

V gene: TRBV6-4
J gene: TRBJ2-2
clone size: -
D gene: TRBD2
CDR3 DNA: TGTGCCAGCCCGACGATGAGGGGACTAGCGGGGGACACCGGGGAGCTGTTTTTT
CDR3 protein: CASPTMRGLAGDTGELFF

V gene: TRBV6-5
J gene: TRBJ2-3
clone size: -
D gene: -
CDR3 DNA: TGTGCCAGCAGTTGGAACAGGGGGGGAACAGATACGCAGTATTTT
CDR3 protein: CASSWNRGGTDTQYF

V gene: TRBV5-4
J gene: TRBJ2-1
clone size: -
D gene: -
CDR3 DNA: TGTGCCAGCAGCTCGGACCCGGGAGCCGGTGAGCAGTTCTTC
CDR3 protein: CASSSDPGAGEQFF

V gene: TRBV10-3
J gene: TRBJ2-2
clone size: -
D gene: TRBD1
CDR3 DNA: TGTGCCACTGGACAGGACGCCGGGGAGCTGTTTTTT
CDR3 protein: CATGQDAGELFF

V gene: TRBV2
J gene: TRBJ1-1
clone size: few
D gene: -
CDR3 DNA: TGTGCCAGCATCGAGGGACACATGAACACTGAAGCTTTCTTT
CDR3 protein: CASIEGHMNTEAFF

V gene: TRBV6-1
J gene: TRBJ2-6
clone size: few
D gene: -
CDR3 DNA: TGTGCCAGCAGTGGCTACAGGGCTGGGGCCAACGTCCTGACTTTC
CDR3 protein: CASSGYRAGANVLTF

V gene: TRBV5-1
J gene: TRBJ2-1
clone size: few
D gene: -
CDR3 DNA: TGCGCCAGCAGCTTGGGGCTGCGGAATGAGCAGTTCTTC
CDR3 protein: CASSLGLRNEQFF

V gene: TRBV6-6
J gene: TRBJ2-7
clone size: -
D gene: TRBD1
CDR3 DNA: TGTGCCAGCAGCCGGGCAGGGGGCGAGCAGTACTTC
CDR3 protein: CASSRAGGEQYF

V gene: TRBV7-2
J gene: TRBJ1-6
clone size: -
D gene: -
CDR3 DNA: TGTGCCAGCAGCCCCAGGTCGACAGTGGGTTCACCCCTCCACTTT
CDR3 protein: CASSPRSTVGSPLHF

V gene: TRBV6-1
J gene: TRBJ1-2
clone size: few
D gene: -
CDR3 DNA: TGTGCCAGCAGTGAAGCGCAGGCCAAAGGCTATGGCTACACCTTC
CDR3 protein: CASSEAQAKGYGYTF

V gene: TRBV11-2
J gene: TRBJ2-1
clone size: few
D gene: TRBD2
CDR3 DNA: TGTGCCAGCAGCTTTGGCGGGGGCTCCTACAATGAGCAGTTCTTC
CDR3 protein: CASSFGGGSYNEQFF

V gene: TRBV9
J gene: TRBJ2-1
clone size: -
D gene: TRBD2
CDR3 DNA: TGTGCCAGCAGCCCTGCTAGCGGGACCTACAATGAGCAGTTCTTC
CDR3 protein: CASSPASGTYNEQFF

V gene: TRBV7-2
J gene: TRBJ2-1
clone size: -
D gene: TRBD1
CDR3 DNA: TGTGCCAGCAGCTTGTATGGACAGGGGGCGTATAGTGAGCAGTTCTTC
CDR3 protein: CASSLYGQGAYSEQFF

V gene: TRBV2
J gene: TRBJ1-5
clone size: -
D gene: -
CDR3 DNA: TGTGCCAGCAGTGACTCCCGAAGCTCAACCCCCGAGCCCCAGCATTTT
CDR3 protein: CASSDSRSSTPEPQHF

V gene: TRBV18
J gene: TRBJ1-2
clone size: few
D gene: TRBD1
CDR3 DNA: TGTGCCAGCTCACCTGACAGGGACTATGGCTACACCTTC
CDR3 protein: CASSPDRDYGYTF

V gene: TRBV5-6
J gene: TRBJ1-1
clone size: few
D gene: -
CDR3 DNA: TGTGCCAGCAGCTTTCAGAAGGGGGACACTGAAGCTTTCTTT
CDR3 protein: CASSFQKGDTEAFF

V gene: TRBV7-2
J gene: TRBJ2-7
clone size: -
D gene: TRBD2
CDR3 DNA: TGTGCCAGCAGCTTAGTTAGCGGGGGGGCAGGGCAGTACTTC
CDR3 protein: CASSLVSGGAGQYF

V gene: TRBV6-5
J gene: TRBJ1-1
clone size: -
D gene: -
CDR3 DNA: TGTGCCAGCAGTTACGGGGACATCAGCGAGCCTGAAGCTTTCTTT
CDR3 protein: CASSYGDISEPEAFF

V gene: TRBV14
J gene: TRBJ1-2
clone size: -
D gene: -
CDR3 DNA: TGTGCCAGCAGCTCCGACTCGTGGCATGGCTACACCTTC
CDR3 protein: CASSSDSWHGYTF

V gene: TRBV27
J gene: TRBJ1-1
clone size: -
D gene: -
CDR3 DNA: TGTGCCAGCAGTTTAAGGGGGGGGAACACTGAAGCTTTCTTT
CDR3 protein: CASSLRGGNTEAFF

V gene: TRBV6-5
J gene: TRBJ1-1
clone size: -
D gene: -
CDR3 DNA: TGTGCCAGCAGCGGACAGCCTTTGACTGAAGCTTTCTTT
CDR3 protein: CASSGQPLTEAFF

V gene: TRBV7-9
J gene: TRBJ2-1
clone size: -
D gene: TRBD1
CDR3 DNA: TGTGCCAGCAGCGTCGTGGACAGGGGGGCCCCCAATGAGCAGTTCTTC
CDR3 protein: CASSVVDRGAPNEQFF

V gene: TRBV19
J gene: TRBJ1-1
clone size: -
D gene: -
CDR3 DNA: TGTGCCAGTGATGCCGGGACATCGATGGGGGACACTGAAGCTTTCTTT
CDR3 protein: CASDAGTSMGDTEAFF

V gene: TRBV11-2
J gene: TRBJ2-5
clone size: few
D gene: TRBD1
CDR3 DNA: TGTGCCAGCAGACGCCCGGGACAGGGGAAAGAGACCCAGTACTTC
CDR3 protein: CASRRPGQGKETQYF

V gene: TRBV29-1
J gene: TRBJ1-2
clone size: -
D gene: -
CDR3 DNA: TGCAGCGTTGAGGGGGGTAATGGCTACACCTTC
CDR3 protein: CSVEGGNGYTF

V gene: TRBV5-1
J gene: TRBJ1-3
clone size: few
D gene: -
CDR3 DNA: TGCGCCAGCAGCTTGGCGTCCGTCGGGTCTGGAAACACCATATATTTT
CDR3 protein: CASSLASVGSGNTIYF

V gene: TRBV5-1
J gene: TRBJ2-1
clone size: -
D gene: -
CDR3 DNA: TGCGCCAGCAGCGCACTGGCCCGAAATAGCTTTACTCACAATGAGCAGTTCTTC
CDR3 protein: CASSALARNSFTHNEQFF

V gene: TRBV9
J gene: TRBJ1-1
clone size: -
D gene: TRBD1
CDR3 DNA: TGTGCCAGCAGCGTAGCCCCATCGACAGGGACCACTGAAGCTTTCTTT
CDR3 protein: CASSVAPSTGTTEAFF

V gene: TRBV6-5
J gene: TRBJ2-3
clone size: -
D gene: TRBD2
CDR3 DNA: TGTGCCAGCAAACAGCGGGGGGGCACAGATACGCAGTATTTT
CDR3 protein: CASKQRGGTDTQYF

V gene: TRBV28
J gene: TRBJ2-7
clone size: few
D gene: TRBD1
CDR3 DNA: TGTGCCAGCAGTTTACCACCGGGACAGGGGGGATACGAGCAGTACTTC
CDR3 protein: CASSLPPGQGGYEQYF

V gene: TRBV2
J gene: TRBJ2-2
clone size: -
D gene: TRBD2
CDR3 DNA: TGTGCCAGCAGTGAATTCAGCGGGGGGGCCGCCGGGGAGCTGTTTTTT
CDR3 protein: CASSEFSGGAAGELFF

V gene: TRBV27
J gene: TRBJ2-1
clone size: -
D gene: TRBD2
CDR3 DNA: TGTGCCAGCACCAGTTTCTCCGCGGGGGTAAAGTGGTTCTTC
CDR3 protein: CASTSFSAGVKWFF

V gene: TRBV7-9
J gene: TRBJ2-7
clone size: -
D gene: -
CDR3 DNA: TGTGCCAGCAGCTTAGTAAATAGCGAGCAGTACTTC
CDR3 protein: CASSLVNSEQYF

V gene: TRBV18
J gene: TRBJ2-3
clone size: few
D gene: -
CDR3 DNA: TGTGCCAGCTCACCACTACCGGGCACAGATACGCAGTATTTT
CDR3 protein: CASSPLPGTDTQYF